These 14 T cell receptor beta chains came from one sample sequenced in a study of blood T cell repertoires in COVID-19. Method: immunoSEQ multiplex PCR; TCRdb's copy keeps in-frame clones and lacks some. Here the sample spans 210,000 or so clones, roughly four fifths being singletons. Input material: peripheral blood. These receptors came from a woman aged 40 to 49 with acute or convalescent COVID-19.

The J gene is TRBJ2-3, the V gene TRBV27; weak D call: TRBD2 (6 bases). CDR1 MNHEY and CDR2 SMNVEV come from the germline V gene (reference sequence). The CDR3 spans 16 residues. V was pared by 4 bases and J by 5 bases, with 19 bases between. The CDR3 nucleotides read TGTGCCAGCAGTTCCTCGGGACTCAACAGTGGAGATACGCAGTATTTT. The encoded protein is CASSSSGLNSGDTQYF.

V gene TRBV29-1 combines with J gene TRBJ2-5; 7 bases line up with TRBD2. In germline, CDR1 is SQVTM, CDR2 ANQGSEA. J gave up 5 bases and V 6 bases, and 6 bases lay outside the gene matches. The CDR3 is 12 residues long. The DNA for the CDR3 is TGCAGCGTGAGTTACGGGGGGGAGACCCAGTACTTC. This translates into CSVSYGGETQYF.

The chain joins TRBV7-6 to TRBJ1-5; D gene uncertain. The CDR3 runs 15 residues. Germline values: CDR1 SGHVS, CDR2 FNYEAQ. V lost 1 base to trimming and J lost 0 bases, with 7 bases between them. The CDR3 sequence is CASSLGTPSNQPQHF. CDR3 bases: TGTGCCAGCAGCTTAGGAACACCTAGCAATCAGCCCCAGCATTTT.

CDR3 amino acids: CASSEWFSNNEQFF. The CDR3 nucleotides read TGTGCCAGCAGTGAATGGTTTTCTAACAATGAGCAGTTCTTC. The chain couples TRBV2 to TRBJ2-1; the D is unclear. This CDR3 is 14 amino acids long. Germline CDR1 SNHLY, CDR2 FYNNEI. Trimming took 2 bases from V and 5 from J, leaving 10 bases between them.

The V gene is TRBV2, the J gene TRBJ2-3; 14 positions agree with TRBD2. After removal of 5 bases from V and 5 bases from J, the junction contained 12 bases not matched to a gene. The germline V gene has CDR1 SNHLY and CDR2 FYNNEI. The CDR3 contains 18 residues. For the CDR3, the DNA is TGTGCCAGCAGTAGAGAACGGACTAGCGGGGGGTTAGTAGATACGCAGTATTTT. Protein sequence: CASSRERTSGGLVDTQYF.

J is TRBJ2-3 and V is TRBV11-2; D may be TRBD2 (5 bases). The V gene's germline CDR1 is SGHAT and CDR2 FQNNGV. The CDR3 is made up of 12 amino acids. The ends were cut back, 2 bases at V and 9 bases at J, with 9 bases in the middle. As DNA, the CDR3 is TGTGCCAGCAGCTTATACGGGGAAACGCAGTATTTT. Amino acid sequence: CASSLYGETQYF.

The chain combines TRBV5-5 with TRBJ2-6, with D unclear. The V and J ends lost 4 bases and 5 bases respectively, with 7 bases between them. The CDR3 is 13 amino acids. Looked up from germline, CDR1 is SGHKS and CDR2 is YYEKEE (reference sequence). CDR3 sequence (DNA): TGTGCCAGCAGCAAATTTAGGGCCAACGTCCTGACTTTC. Protein product: CASSKFRANVLTF.

The gene calls are TRBV18 and TRBJ2-7; no firm D call. V gave up 0 bases and J gave up 0 bases, with 9 bases separating them. In germline, CDR1 is KGHSH, CDR2 LQKENI. The CDR3 consists of 15 residues. The CDR3 loop is CASSPPGRSSYEQYF. The CDR3 DNA reads TGTGCCAGCTCACCACCCGGTCGGAGCTCCTACGAGCAGTACTTC. The full variable domain, with the rest looked up from reference TRBV18 and TRBJ2-7, is NAGVMQNPRHLVRRRGQEARLRCSPMKGHSHVYWYRQLPEEGLKFMVYLQKENIIDESGMPKERFSAEFPKEGPSILRIQQVVRGDSAAYFCASSPPGRSSYEQYFGPGTRLTVT.

This clone has more than one count but fewer than ten. V usage is TRBV6-1 and J usage is TRBJ1-6; D perhaps matches TRBD1 (5 bases). Deletions cut 3 bases from V and 9 bases from J, with 6 bases between. Germline V gives CDR1 MNHNS, CDR2 SASEGT. This CDR3 is 12 amino acids long. CDR3 coding DNA: TGTGCCAGCAGTGAGACAGTTTCACCCCTCCACTTT. This sequence encodes CASSETVSPLHF.

V and J are TRBV19 and TRBJ2-3; D unclear. The CDR3 covers 16 residues. Germline CDR1 LNHDA, CDR2 SQIVND (reference sequence). Between the trimmed V and J ends, which lost 0 bases and 3 bases, there was a span of 13 bases. The chain's CDR3 is CASSIELPVGTDTQYF. The CDR3 DNA sequence: TGTGCCAGTAGTATAGAACTACCCGTGGGTACAGATACGCAGTATTTT.

The genes are TRBV9 and TRBJ2-2; TRBD1 agrees at 7 bases. V dropped 0 bases and J dropped 6; count of bases not matched to a gene: 2. CDR1 and CDR2 (germline): SGDLS, YYNGEE. This CDR3 is built from 14 residues. This CDR3 is CASSVEGASGELFF. The CDR3 region has the DNA TGTGCCAGCAGCGTAGAGGGGGCTTCCGGGGAGCTGTTTTTT. Full variable domain (missing parts from reference TRBV9 and TRBJ2-2): DSGVTQTPKHLITATGQRVTLRCSPRSGDLSVYWYQQSLDQGLQFLIQYYNGEERAKGNILERFSAQQFPDLHSELNLSSLELGDSALYFCASSVEGASGELFFGEGSRLTVL.

This clone has only a few counts. The chain recombines TRBV27 with TRBJ1-2; D possibly corresponds to TRBD1 (5 bases). V was pared by 8 bases and J by 0 bases, with 16 bases between. There are 15 residues in the CDR3. Germline lookup yields CDR1 MNHEY and CDR2 SMNVEV (reference sequence). The CDR3 sequence is CASGPLTVANYGYTF. CDR3 DNA: TGTGCCAGCGGGCCCTTGACAGTAGCTAACTATGGCTACACCTTC.

J is TRBJ2-1 and V is TRBV7-6, with 8 bases that match TRBD2. Germline CDR1 and CDR2: SGHVS and FNYEAQ. V lost 5 bases to trimming and J lost 6 bases; unmatched junction nucleotides: 9. The CDR3 covers 15 residues. The CDR3 reads CASSAVAGYLNEQFF. CDR3 coding DNA: TGTGCCAGCAGCGCCGTAGCGGGGTACCTCAATGAGCAGTTCTTC.

The V and J genes are TRBV6-5 and TRBJ2-5; D is unresolved. Trimming pared 7 bases from V and 1 base from J, leaving 13 bases between. The germline gives CDR1 MNHEY, CDR2 SVGAGI. The length of the CDR3 is 14 residues. The CDR3 sequence: CASTRVTLQETQYF. The CDR3 coding sequence is TGTGCCAGCACCCGAGTGACACTCCAAGAGACCCAGTACTTC.